Following are 2 T cell receptor beta chains from one sample sequenced in a study of OX40 agonist ivuxolimab in advanced cancers. The protocol was immunoSEQ multiplex PCR, while the TCRdb copy is restricted to in-frame clones and leaves out a portion. The sample has around 66,000 clones, around 90% seen once. The specimen comprised CD4+ or CD8+ T cells sorted from blood, sampled in a trial of the OX40 agonist ivuxolimab. The receptor set was obtained from an adult with an advanced solid tumor such as melanoma, head and neck, liver or kidney cancer.

The rearrangement joins TRBV6-1 to TRBJ1-4; D is unclear. Germline CDR1 and CDR2: MNHNS and SASEGT. The CDR3 extends over 15 amino acids. V lost 1 base, J lost 8 bases, and 14 bases lay in between. CDR3 residues: CASSEGFSSSEKLFF. CDR3 coding DNA: TGTGCCAGCAGTGAAGGGTTCAGTTCAAGCGAAAAACTGTTTTTT.

This clone was seen a few times. The rearrangement uses TRBV5-4 and TRBJ1-1; TRBD1 is a possible D gene (5 bases). V dropped 0 bases and J dropped 0 bases, with 6 bases sitting between them. The germline gives CDR1 SGHNT, CDR2 YYREEE (reference sequence). This CDR3 has 14 residues. DNA for the CDR3: TGTGCCAGCAGCTTGGAGACAGTGAACACTGAAGCTTTCTTT. It yields the protein CASSLETVNTEAFF.